This T cell receptor (beta chain) was captured in a study of blood T cells in healthy people across ages. Details on this clonotype: Its specificity is not known.

Overall study findings and caveats: Relative to aged donors, long-lived donors carried more naive CD4+ cells and displayed higher diversity. Significant beta diversity loss was already apparent by age about 39, declining roughly linearly. Estimated diversity across one million T cells was deemed an underestimate.

Sample-barcoded 5' priming and a J-beta primer mix drove a second PCR of roughly 6 to 12 cycles. A single record per CDR3 protein comes from TCRdb applying MiXCR to the 5' RACE reads. The sample lists approximately 1,000,000 distinct CDR3 sequences, 45% occurring once. Per sample, extraction of total RNA gave at least 5.5 micrograms in every case. There are 12 residues in the CDR3. CDR1 and CDR2 (germline): DFQATT, SNEGSKA (reference sequence). The V end lost 5 bases, the J end lost 3 bases, and 11 bases lay between the germline ends. The gene calls are TRBV20-1 and TRBJ2-7; TRBD2 might be the D (6 bases). This TCR was sampled from a woman aged 55-69 years in good health. Material for sequencing was blood. Here the CDR3 DNA reads TGCAGTGCTCGGGAGAAAGACTACGAGCAGTACTTC. Translated, it gives CSAREKDYEQYF.